These 19 T cell receptor beta chains came from one sample sequenced in a study of shared clonotypes between healthy human individuals. Produced via immunoSEQ multiplex PCR; TCRdb's table is partial and in-frame only. This table holds over 1.5 million clones, 95% to 99% found once. Material for sequencing was naive CD4+ T cells sorted from blood. The sample's subset: CD45RA+ positively selected. The receptors stem from a man in his thirties or forties in good health.

The chain has TRBV9 and TRBJ1-3; D not certain. The V end was cut by 4 bases, the J end by 0 bases, with 11 bases between. The CDR3 runs 15 residues. Germline lookup yields CDR1 SGDLS and CDR2 YYNGEE. The CDR3 loop is CASSPRAASGNTIYF. DNA for the CDR3: TGTGCCAGCAGCCCCCGGGCAGCCTCTGGAAACACCATATATTTT.

The chain combines TRBV7-9 with TRBJ2-5; a weak D match, TRBD1 (5 bases). V dropped 2 bases and J dropped 5 bases, with 12 bases sitting between them. The CDR3 has 14 residues. The germline CDR1 and CDR2 sequences are SEHNR and FQNEAQ (reference sequence). CDR3: CASSLLPGLETQYF. The DNA for the CDR3 is TGTGCCAGCAGCTTACTTCCAGGGCTGGAGACCCAGTACTTC.

This rearrangement joins TRBV15 to TRBJ2-7, with a possible D match to TRBD1 (6 bases). The CDR3 spans 15 residues. Trimming left V 1 base short and J 0 bases short, with 10 bases between. Germline CDR1 and CDR2: LNHNV and YYDKDF (reference sequence). The CDR3 is CATSRGGTNSYEQYF. The CDR3, as DNA: TGTGCCACCAGCAGAGGAGGGACAAACTCCTACGAGCAGTACTTC.

The genes are TRBV27 and TRBJ2-2; 10 bases agree with TRBD2. The length of the CDR3 is 15 residues. The germline CDR1 and CDR2 sequences are MNHEY and SMNVEV (reference sequence). After removal of 9 bases from V and 7 bases from J, the junction contained 11 bases not matched to a gene. CDR3 amino acids: CASGRLAGANGELFF. In DNA form, the CDR3 reads TGTGCCAGTGGGAGGCTAGCGGGAGCTAACGGGGAGCTGTTTTTT.

This chain joins TRBV9 and TRBJ2-1; 7 bases are a match to TRBD2. Germline loops: CDR1 SGDLS, CDR2 YYNGEE. The CDR3 is 17 residues long. J gave up 0 bases and V 3 bases, and 9 bases lay outside the gene matches. The CDR3 is CASSAISGWSSYNEQFF. DNA for the CDR3: TGTGCCAGCAGCGCAATTAGCGGGTGGAGCTCCTACAATGAGCAGTTCTTC. The complete variable domain, with remaining parts taken from reference TRBV9 and TRBJ2-1, reads DSGVTQTPKHLITATGQRVTLRCSPRSGDLSVYWYQQSLDQGLQFLIQYYNGEERAKGNILERFSAQQFPDLHSELNLSSLELGDSALYFCASSAISGWSSYNEQFFGPGTRLTVL.

This chain uses TRBV30 with TRBJ2-2; D is unclear. V was clipped by 0 bases and J by 5 bases, with 7 bases between them. The CDR3 loop spans 13 amino acids. Germline V gene lookup returns CDR1 GTSNPN and CDR2 SVGIG (reference sequence). CDR3 in DNA: TGTGCCTGGAGTGTAGGGTTTACCGGGGAGCTGTTTTTT. Translated, it gives CAWSVGFTGELFF.

J is TRBJ2-4 and V is TRBV14; no definite D call. The CDR3 consists of 16 residues. The germline gives CDR1 SGHDN, CDR2 FVKESK. Between the trimmed V and J ends, which lost 0 bases and 2 bases, there was a span of 11 bases. The CDR3 DNA sequence: TGTGCCAGCAGCCAAGACGAGTTCGCGACCAAAAACATTCAGTACTTC. Amino acid sequence: CASSQDEFATKNIQYF. Looking up the rest from reference TRBV14 and TRBJ2-4 gives the full variable domain: EAGVTQFPSHSVIEKGQTVTLRCDPISGHDNLYWYRRVMGKEIKFLLHFVKESKQDESGMPNNRFLAERTGGTYSTLKVQPAELEDSGVYFCASSQDEFATKNIQYFGAGTRLSVL.

To note about this clone: The identical CDR3 is also encoded by other nucleotide sequences in the sample. This chain uses TRBV6-6 with TRBJ2-7; D gene ambiguous. Trimming shortened V by 6 bases and J by 3 bases, and 6 bases separated the two germline ends. The CDR3 totals 11 residues. CDR1 is MNHNY, CDR2 SVGAGI, per germline (reference sequence). The CDR3 spells CASRAGYEQYF. The CDR3 DNA reads as TGTGCCAGCAGGGCAGGCTACGAGCAGTACTTC.

This chain connects TRBV5-6 to TRBJ2-6; no definite D call. Trimming took off 4 bases at V and 0 bases at J, with 11 bases between the two ends. Germline V lookup: CDR1 SGHDT, CDR2 YYEEEE. The CDR3 is 16 residues long. CDR3 in DNA: TGTGCCAGCAGCCTGTACCAGTCCTCTGGGGCCAACGTCCTGACTTTC. Protein: CASSLYQSSGANVLTF.

This chain links TRBV18 with TRBJ1-5, with a weak D call TRBD1 (5 bases). The germline CDR1 and CDR2 sequences are KGHSH and LQKENI. CDR3 size: 13 residues. Trimming shortened V by 5 bases and J by 6 bases, and 11 bases separated the two germline ends. The CDR3 loop is CASSESGSQPQHF. CDR3 bases: TGTGCCAGCTCAGAATCAGGGAGTCAGCCCCAGCATTTT.

The chain combines TRBV28 with TRBJ1-2; 8 bases align to TRBD1. The CDR3 has 15 amino acids. Germline V CDR1 and CDR2: MDHEN, SYDVKM. Trimming at V came to 5 bases and at J to 8 bases, leaving 13 bases not matched to a gene. CDR3 DNA: TGTGCCAGCAGTGACAAGAGGTGGACAGGGCGAGGCTACACCTTC. This gives the protein CASSDKRWTGRGYTF.

The chain recombines TRBV7-8 with TRBJ2-7; the match to TRBD2 covers 9 bases. The germline V gene encodes CDR1 SGHVS and CDR2 FQNEAQ. Unmatched junction bases numbered 5, after V lost 5 bases and J lost 6 bases. This CDR3 spans 13 amino acids. CDR3 sequence reads: CASSGLAGSEQYF. The CDR3 coding sequence is TGTGCCAGCAGCGGGCTAGCGGGATCCGAGCAGTACTTC.

The chain links TRBV19 to TRBJ1-1; D might be TRBD1 (5 bases). This CDR3 spans 15 amino acids. CDR1 is LNHDA and CDR2 is SQIVND in the germline V gene (reference sequence). The germline V and J ends were trimmed by 3 bases and 0 bases, with 11 bases remaining between them. In DNA, the CDR3 is TGTGCCAGTAGTATGGAACAGGCTATGAACACTGAAGCTTTCTTT. Its protein product is CASSMEQAMNTEAFF.

This clone was seen just once. This rearrangement joins TRBV27 to TRBJ2-1, with D perhaps assigned TRBD1 or TRBD2 (5 bases each). The CDR3 covers 14 residues. Germline V lookup: CDR1 MNHEY, CDR2 SMNVEV (reference sequence). Trimming cost V 3 bases and J 4 bases, with 10 bases left between them. As DNA, the CDR3 is TGTGCCAGCAGTTTGGTGGGACGGTACAATGAGCAGTTCTTC. Its protein is CASSLVGRYNEQFF.

The CDR3 sequence is CASSKREGQTDTQYF. CDR3 coding DNA: TGTGCCAGCAGCAAGCGGGAGGGCCAAACAGATACGCAGTATTTT. The gene calls are TRBV7-2 and TRBJ2-3; 10 bases line up with TRBD2. V lost 5 bases to trimming and J lost 3 bases; unmatched junction nucleotides: 5. This CDR3 comprises 15 residues. Germline V gene data show CDR1 as SGHTA and CDR2 as FQGNSA.

This chain uses TRBV18 with TRBJ1-4; D remains ambiguous. This CDR3 has 12 residues. With 8 bases removed from V and 6 bases from J, the gap between germline ends came to 10 bases. Germline-derived CDR1 and CDR2 are KGHSH and LQKENI. CDR3 region: CASRGPDEKLFF. CDR3 nucleotide sequence: TGTGCCAGCCGCGGCCCTGATGAAAAACTGTTTTTT.

The rearrangement links TRBV28 to TRBJ2-5; D gene unclear. CDR1 is MDHEN, CDR2 SYDVKM, per germline. V shed 5 bases and J shed 5 bases, with 12 bases lying between them. The CDR3 is 13 amino acids. The DNA for the CDR3 is TGTGCCAGCAGTCTCCCAGGTTGGGAGACCCAGTACTTC. Its protein product is CASSLPGWETQYF.

The chain combines TRBV6-5 with TRBJ2-7; the D is unclear. V gave up 5 bases and J gave up 8 bases, with 10 bases separating them. CDR3 size: 11 residues. Germline V gene sequence: CDR1 MNHEY, CDR2 SVGAGI. The CDR3 nucleotides are TGTGCCAGCAGTACCGGCATACAGCAGTACTTC. This codes for CASSTGIQQYF.

The chain combines TRBV6-1 with TRBJ2-7; TRBD1 aligns across 9 bases. Germline V CDR1 and CDR2: MNHNS, SASEGT. This CDR3 has 14 amino acids. J lost 2 bases, V lost 5 bases, and 4 bases had no gene match. The CDR3 reads CASSYRQGAYEQYF. DNA of the CDR3: TGTGCCAGCAGTTATCGACAGGGGGCCTACGAGCAGTACTTC.